This T cell receptor beta chain is drawn from a study of a mutant IDH1 vaccine in newly diagnosed glioma. Study overall: Investigators started vaccination 4-6 weeks after radiotherapy alone, or with temozolomide cycles. Findings and limits, study-wide: Immune responses induced by the vaccine were seen in 93.3% of patients, spanning multiple MHC alleles.

Time point indicated: week 23, last vaccination. In every dose of vaccine, 300 ug of mutant IDH1 20-mer peptide was given alongside topical imiquimod. The assay was immunoSEQ multiplex PCR, and TCRdb's table has in-frame clones only and misses some. This table holds approximately 82,000 clones, roughly 85% found once. The V gene's germline CDR1 is SNHLY and CDR2 FYNNEI. The CDR3 consists of 10 residues. V lost 4 bases, J lost 8 bases, and 5 bases lay in between. This clone came up a few times. What it binds is unknown. The TCR comes from a young man with glioma. Some clones in this sample may be carry-over from other donors' samples. Sequencing was performed on PBMCs, taken from a glioma patient whose treatment included an IDH1 peptide vaccine. The chain combines TRBV2 with TRBJ1-2; D is unresolved. The CDR3 DNA follows: TGTGCCAGCAGTGGACAAGGCTACACCTTC. This gives the protein CASSGQGYTF.